The 19 T cell receptor beta chains presented below share a single source sample, sequenced in a study of CD8+ T cells in alopecia areata. As the sequencing template, cDNA was produced by extracting RNA and reverse transcribing it. Some clones are missing from TCRdb's copy, which holds only in-frame ones; the method was immunoSEQ multiplex PCR. The sample lists hundreds of thousands of clones; approximately 67% were seen once. Stated treatment: oral pan-JAK inhibitor, 5-10 mg twice daily. This material consisted of CD4+ T cells sorted from blood, taken at week 44, from a patient treated with tofacitinib. The receptors stem from a human donor with alopecia areata.

The chain is built from TRBV15 and TRBJ1-1; a weak D match, TRBD1 (6 bases). Germline CDR1 is LNHNV and CDR2 is YYDKDF (reference sequence). This CDR3 has 13 amino acids. V gave up 8 bases and J gave up 1 base, with 11 bases separating them. CDR3 DNA sequence: TGTGCCACCCGCGGGGGCTGGAACACTGAAGCTTTCTTT. It codes for CATRGGWNTEAFF.

This clone was observed a single time. The chain combines TRBV29-1 with TRBJ1-2, with D possibly being TRBD1 (6 bases). Trimming shortened V by 0 bases and J by 7 bases, and 27 bases separated the two germline ends. Per the germline V gene, CDR1 is SQVTM and CDR2 is ANQGSEA. There are 18 residues in the CDR3. As DNA, the CDR3 is TGCAGCGTTGAAGAGAAACCGGGGGCCGGGACATCTAAGGGTGGCTACACCTTC. Protein: CSVEEKPGAGTSKGGYTF. Together with reference TRBV29-1 and TRBJ1-2, the CDR3 gives the full variable domain: SAVISQKPSRDICQRGTSLTIQCQVDSQVTMMFWYRQQPGQSLTLIATANQGSEATYESGFVIDKFPISRPNLTFSTLTVSNMSPEDSSIYLCSVEEKPGAGTSKGGYTFGSGTRLTVV.

The CDR3 protein is CSVAEAGGFNEKLFF. The CDR3 DNA sequence: TGCAGCGTTGCCGAAGCCGGGGGATTTAATGAAAAACTGTTTTTT. This chain connects TRBV29-1 to TRBJ1-4, with D possibly being TRBD1 (5 bases). Trimming left V 4 bases short and J 4 bases short, with 16 bases between. Germline V CDR1 and CDR2: SQVTM, ANQGSEA. The CDR3 spans 15 residues. The entire variable domain, with the rest obtained from reference TRBV29-1 and TRBJ1-4, is as follows: SAVISQKPSRDICQRGTSLTIQCQVDSQVTMMFWYRQQPGQSLTLIATANQGSEATYESGFVIDKFPISRPNLTFSTLTVSNMSPEDSSIYLCSVAEAGGFNEKLFFGSGTQLSVL.

The gene calls are TRBV27 and TRBJ2-2; TRBD2 matches 9 bases. The germline gives CDR1 MNHEY, CDR2 SMNVEV (reference sequence). This CDR3 is built from 15 residues. V was clipped by 6 bases and J by 6 bases; unmatched bases: 8. The CDR3 sequence: CASRATGLAAGELFF. The DNA of the CDR3 is TGTGCCAGCAGGGCGACGGGACTAGCTGCCGGGGAGCTGTTTTTT.

Only one count was recorded for this clone. V and J are TRBV25-1 and TRBJ1-5, with D hard to call. CDR1 and CDR2 (germline): MGHDK, SYGVNS. Trimming removed 4 bases from V and 0 bases from J, with 7 bases in between. This CDR3 spans 14 amino acids. CDR3 bases: TGTGCCAGCAGTGCGAAATATAGCAATCAGCCCCAGCATTTT. Translation gives CASSAKYSNQPQHF.

V is TRBV7-3 and J is TRBJ2-6; 10 nucleotides agree with TRBD1. Germline CDR1 is SGHTA and CDR2 is FQGTGA. With 4 bases clipped from V and 3 bases from J, the junction kept 6 bases outside the gene matches. The CDR3 loop spans 17 amino acids. CDR3 loop: CASSSVGTGVGANVLTF. The CDR3 DNA reads as TGTGCCAGCAGCTCTGTTGGGACAGGGGTTGGGGCCAACGTCCTGACTTTC.

The chain employs TRBV15 and TRBJ2-3, with D possibly matching TRBD1 (7 bases). Looked up from germline, CDR1 is LNHNV and CDR2 is YYDKDF (reference sequence). The CDR3 sequence is 16 residues long. V was pared by 1 base and J by 7 bases, with 18 bases between. As DNA, the CDR3 is TGTGCCACCAGCAGAGTACGGACAGGAGGGGAATATACGCAGTATTTT. This translates into CATSRVRTGGEYTQYF.

This clone showed up just a few times. This sequence joins TRBV29-1 and TRBJ1-2, with D unresolved. The CDR3 extends over 13 amino acids. V was cut by 7 bases and J by 4 bases, with 16 bases left in between. Germline V lookup: CDR1 SQVTM, CDR2 ANQGSEA. CDR3 DNA sequence: TGCAGCGCGGACCCCGACACTAGCTATGGCTACACCTTC. It translates to CSADPDTSYGYTF.

CDR3 protein: CASRFLAGGDNEQFF. As DNA, the CDR3 is TGTGCCAGTAGATTTCTAGCGGGGGGCGACAATGAGCAGTTCTTC. The chain joins TRBV19 to TRBJ2-1, with TRBD2 matching 11 bases. The V and J ends lost 6 bases and 5 bases, in that order; junction bases with no gene match: 6. The CDR3 runs to 15 residues. The germline V gene encodes CDR1 LNHDA and CDR2 SQIVND (reference sequence).

The V call is TRBV30, the J call TRBJ2-1; 7 nucleotides align to TRBD2. The CDR3 length is 15 residues. The junction had 12 bases not matched to a gene; V was cut back by 0 bases and J by 10 bases. Germline V gives CDR1 GTSNPN, CDR2 SVGIG (reference sequence). CDR3 sequence: CAWSVRGSGRGEQFF. CDR3 nucleotides: TGTGCCTGGAGTGTACGAGGTAGCGGGCGAGGGGAGCAGTTCTTC. Using reference TRBV30 and TRBJ2-1 for the parts outside the CDR3, the full variable domain is SQTIHQWPATLVQPVGSPLSLECTVEGTSNPNLYWYRQAAGRGLQLLFYSVGIGQISSEVPQNLSASRPQDRQFILSSKKLLLSDSGFYLCAWSVRGSGRGEQFFGPGTRLTVL.

The CDR3 protein is CASSYRRGTSNTEAFF. CDR3 coding DNA: TGCGCCAGCAGCTACCGACGTGGGACATCGAACACTGAAGCTTTCTTT. The chain carries TRBV5-1 and TRBJ1-1; perhaps TRBD1 as D (6 bases). The CDR3 sequence is 16 residues long. V lost 3 bases, J lost 1 base, and 16 bases lay in between. Germline V gene data show CDR1 as SGHRS and CDR2 as YFSETQ.

This clone has more than one count but fewer than ten. The chain carries TRBV11-3 and TRBJ2-2, with D uncertain. The CDR3 totals 12 residues. V lost 8 bases and J 3 bases, leaving 7 bases between the germline ends. Per germline, CDR1 SGHNT and CDR2 YENEEA. Here the CDR3 DNA reads TGTGCCAGCGGTAGCTACACCGGGGAGCTGTTTTTT. Its translation is CASGSYTGELFF.

In its sample, this clone was seen a few times. The chain has TRBV2 and TRBJ1-2, with D possibly being TRBD1 (5 bases). Germline CDR1 and CDR2: SNHLY and FYNNEI. The CDR3 has 15 amino acids. V was trimmed by 8 bases and J by 7 bases, leaving 23 bases between them. CDR3 in DNA: TGTGCCAGCGTCGCCATGCCAGGGTTCGCGGGTGGCTACACCTTC. Amino acids: CASVAMPGFAGGYTF.

V and J are TRBV25-1 and TRBJ1-4, with D perhaps matching TRBD1 (6 bases). The germline gives CDR1 MGHDK, CDR2 SYGVNS. Trimming took off 1 base at V and 10 bases at J, with 13 bases between the two ends. The CDR3 loop spans 14 amino acids. Here the CDR3 DNA reads TGTGCCAGCAGTGAATCAGGGGATTGGGGAAAACTGTTTTTT. The encoded protein is CASSESGDWGKLFF.

The rearrangement joins TRBV29-1 to TRBJ1-2, with a tentative D call TRBD1 (6 bases). The CDR3 runs 10 residues. V gave up 4 bases and J gave up 13 bases, with 13 bases separating them. Germline CDR1 and CDR2: SQVTM and ANQGSEA. This CDR3 reads CSVGVDSATF. The DNA of the CDR3 is TGCAGCGTTGGGGTGGACAGTGCCACCTTC.

The rearrangement links TRBV2 to TRBJ2-1, with a weak D call TRBD1 (7 bases). CDR1 and CDR2 from the germline V gene are SNHLY and FYNNEI. Deletions cut 2 bases from V and 6 bases from J, with 11 bases between. This CDR3 contains 14 residues. The CDR3 region is CASSENRGGNEQFF. The CDR3 DNA is TGTGCCAGCAGTGAAAACAGGGGAGGCAATGAGCAGTTCTTC. The whole variable domain, filled in from reference TRBV2 and TRBJ2-1, reads EPEVTQTPSHQVTQMGQEVILRCVPISNHLYFYWYRQILGQKVEFLVSFYNNEISEKSEIFDDQFSVERPDGSNFTLKIRSTKLEDSAMYFCASSENRGGNEQFFGPGTRLTVL.

V usage is TRBV5-1 and J usage is TRBJ2-5, with 8 bases aligning to TRBD1. V lost 3 bases and J lost 4; bases outside the gene matches: 5. This CDR3 spans 14 amino acids. Germline loops: CDR1 SGHRS, CDR2 YFSETQ. CDR3 nucleotide sequence: TGCGCCAGCAGCTCCCAGGGGGCAGGAGAGACCCAGTACTTC. Its translation is CASSSQGAGETQYF.

The chain recombines TRBV2 with TRBJ1-1; no clear D gene. The CDR3 has 12 residues. CDR1 and CDR2 (germline): SNHLY, FYNNEI. Trimming removed 6 bases from V and 0 bases from J, with 5 bases in between. CDR3 sequence reads: CASRQLNTEAFF. The DNA of the CDR3 is TGTGCCAGCAGACAGTTGAACACTGAAGCTTTCTTT.

V usage is TRBV9 and J usage is TRBJ1-6; D not resolved. Germline V gives CDR1 SGDLS, CDR2 YYNGEE. The CDR3 is 14 residues long. V lost 2 bases, J lost 6 bases, and 9 bases lay in between. CDR3 sequence reads: CASSVEQFNSPLHF. The CDR3 DNA reads TGTGCCAGCAGCGTTGAACAGTTTAATTCACCCCTCCACTTT.